Listed below are T cell receptor beta chains from one sample, sequenced in a study of T-cell reconstitution after alpha-beta-depleted transplantation in children. MiXCR was run by TCRdb on the PCR reads, yielding one entry per CDR3 protein. The table lists hundreds of thousands of distinct CDR3 sequences, around 14% of them singletons. The sequencing here drew on PBMCs, taken before TCRalphabeta/CD19-depleted stem cell transplant. These receptors all come from a girl aged 2 to 9 with congenital amegakaryocytic thrombocytopenia, due to receive a stem cell transplant. The CDR3 runs from the conserved cysteine through the conserved F or W.

j_call v_call cdr3_aa
TRBJ2-3 TRBV10-3 CAIRSGRWADTQYF
TRBJ2-7 TRBV7-8 CASRLTGASYEQYF
TRBJ2-1 TRBV20-1 CSARVDRNNEQFF
TRBJ2-7 TRBV4-2 CASSQGTSGSSYEQYF
TRBJ2-5 TRBV6-5 CASSRDGETEYF
TRBJ1-1 TRBV5-1 CASSLGEWNTEAFF
TRBJ2-7 TRBV20-1 CSASPGYEQYF
TRBJ2-1 TRBV28 CASSPAGFRSYNEQFF
TRBJ2-3 TRBV5-1 CASSRSGTSTSTDTQYF
TRBJ2-5 TRBV20-1 CSATSGSRLGETQYF
TRBJ2-1 TRBV7-9 CASSLGRDPTFF
TRBJ2-1 TRBV2 CASSVGLAGKTNEQFF
TRBJ2-1 TRBV5-1 CASTRTSGVDNEQFF
TRBJ2-7 TRBV5-1 CASSNTSGSYEQYF
TRBJ1-1 TRBV15 CATSRDSLSTGMNTEAFF
TRBJ1-5 TRBV30 CAWSLEASNQPQHF
TRBJ2-3 TRBV7-6 CASSLVGAGNTDTQYF
TRBJ1-3 TRBV7-9 CASSLDSRAGNTIYF
TRBJ2-3 TRBV12-3/TRBV12-4 CASTLAPNTQYF
TRBJ2-4 TRBV29-1 CSATTNPLAKNIQYF
TRBJ1-2 TRBV6-1 CASSRGREGGYTF
TRBJ1-6 TRBV28 CASSLSITGMTLHF
TRBJ1-4 TRBV12-3/TRBV12-4 CASSWGGGGEKLFF
TRBJ2-4 TRBV28 CASRDRQGAKNIQYF
TRBJ1-1 TRBV3-1 CASSIIGTSNTEAFF
TRBJ1-2 TRBV27 CASSQHRQGSNYGYTF
TRBJ2-2 TRBV20-1 CSALAGGTGELFF
TRBJ1-4 TRBV20-1 CSASWGQGVEKLFF
TRBJ2-3 TRBV5-1 CASSQGLAAADTQYF